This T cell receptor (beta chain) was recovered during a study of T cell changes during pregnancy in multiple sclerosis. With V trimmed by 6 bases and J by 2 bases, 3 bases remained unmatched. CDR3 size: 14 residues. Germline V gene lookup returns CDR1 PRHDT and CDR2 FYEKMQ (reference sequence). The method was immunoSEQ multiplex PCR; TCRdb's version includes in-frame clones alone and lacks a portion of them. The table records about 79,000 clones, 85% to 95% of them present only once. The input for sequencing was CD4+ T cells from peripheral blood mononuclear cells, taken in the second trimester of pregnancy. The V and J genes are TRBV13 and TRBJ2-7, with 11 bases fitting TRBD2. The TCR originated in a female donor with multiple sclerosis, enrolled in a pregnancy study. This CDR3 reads CASRGSGRAYEQYF. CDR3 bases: TGTGCCAGCAGAGGTAGCGGGAGGGCCTACGAGCAGTACTTC.